The rows below give T cell receptor beta chains drawn from one sample of a study of blood T cell repertoires in COVID-19. Repertoires were generated with immunoSEQ multiplex PCR, while TCRdb's copy carries only in-frame clones and drops some. The table has roughly 240,000 clones, 70% to 90% seen once. Specimen: PBMCs or T cells enriched from blood (not recorded which). These receptors originate from a woman aged 40-49 years with acute COVID-19. Each CDR3 is given with its conserved first and last residue.

v_call	j_call	cdr3_aa
TRBV5-1	TRBJ2-3	CASSASLASGRADTQYF
TRBV5-1	TRBJ1-1	CASSPGQGKTEAFF
TRBV20-1	TRBJ1-3	CSASRGSSSGNTIYF
TRBV29-1	TRBJ1-4	CSGGTDNEKLFF
TRBV7-9	TRBJ1-1	CASSLGGINTEAFF
TRBV19	TRBJ1-2	CASKDQDRGISYGYTF
TRBV30	TRBJ1-6	CAWSDLRGNSYNSPLHF
TRBV6-2/TRBV6-3	TRBJ2-3	CASRYRGREYF
TRBV5-1	TRBJ1-3	CASSLEGARSRNTIYF
TRBV19	TRBJ1-3	CASSRPGGNTIYF
TRBV4-3	TRBJ2-4	CASSQPGLDKNIQYF
TRBV6-2/TRBV6-3	TRBJ2-1	CASSRTSGGANEQFF
TRBV7-9	TRBJ1-6	CASNSDNSPLHF
TRBV29-1	TRBJ2-5	CSGGGLVETQYF
TRBV6-5	TRBJ2-5	CASTLPRLAGQTQYF
TRBV6-5	TRBJ1-2	CASSLGQGVPNYGYTF
TRBV10-1	TRBJ2-5	CASSEPTERIRQGGLETQYF
TRBV7-2	TRBJ2-3	CASSSGSYTDTQYF
TRBV6-5	TRBJ1-2	CASTGDWSGYTF
TRBV11-3	TRBJ1-3	CASSLERGSGNTIYF
TRBV3-1/TRBV3-2	TRBJ1-1	CASRYDRWNTEAFF
TRBV7-2	TRBJ1-2	CASSLGQGAYGYTF
TRBV19	TRBJ1-5	CASRSRSPGQPQHF
TRBV3-1/TRBV3-2	TRBJ2-5	CFMRALTGETQYF
TRBV29-1	TRBJ2-7	CSVEGLTGQYF
TRBV7-9	TRBJ1-6	CASSLGGDNSPLHF
TRBV10-1	TRBJ2-2	CASSEGQGNTGELFF
TRBV7-2	TRBJ2-3	CASLAGAWDTQYF
TRBV4-1	TRBJ1-5	CASSQERQDLDQPQHF
TRBV19	TRBJ1-1	CASSAQGVAMNTEAFF
TRBV6-4	TRBJ2-3	CASSWLAGNYTQYF
TRBV11-2	TRBJ2-1	CASSSPNILQFF
TRBV11-2	TRBJ2-6	CASSLATVAGANVLTF
TRBV24-1	TRBJ2-1	CATSVRREGNEQFF
TRBV3-1/TRBV3-2	TRBJ2-2	CASRPANTGELFF
TRBV30	TRBJ2-1	CAWSVIRGLYNEQFF
TRBV18	TRBJ2-1	CASSPPQGITYNEQFF
TRBV12-1	TRBJ1-2	CASSSDSLNYGYTF
TRBV7-2	TRBJ1-2	CASSPPGGHGYTF
TRBV9	TRBJ2-2	CASSVRLAGGTGELFF
TRBV13	TRBJ2-2	CASSTNPAGELFF